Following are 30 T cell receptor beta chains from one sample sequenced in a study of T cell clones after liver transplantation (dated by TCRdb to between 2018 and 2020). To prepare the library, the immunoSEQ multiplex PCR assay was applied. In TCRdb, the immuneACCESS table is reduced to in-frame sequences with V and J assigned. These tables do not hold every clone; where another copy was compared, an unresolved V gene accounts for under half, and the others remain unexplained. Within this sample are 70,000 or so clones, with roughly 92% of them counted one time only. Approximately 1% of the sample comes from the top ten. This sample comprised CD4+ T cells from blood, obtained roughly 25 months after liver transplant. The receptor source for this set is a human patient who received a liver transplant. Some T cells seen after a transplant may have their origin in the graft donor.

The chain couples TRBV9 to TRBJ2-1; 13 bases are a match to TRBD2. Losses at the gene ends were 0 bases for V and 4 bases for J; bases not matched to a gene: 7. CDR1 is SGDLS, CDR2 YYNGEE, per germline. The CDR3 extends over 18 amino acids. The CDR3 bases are TGTGCCAGCAGCGTAGTTCCCCCACTAGCGGGAGGGTACAATGAGCAGTTCTTC. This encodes CASSVVPPLAGGYNEQFF.

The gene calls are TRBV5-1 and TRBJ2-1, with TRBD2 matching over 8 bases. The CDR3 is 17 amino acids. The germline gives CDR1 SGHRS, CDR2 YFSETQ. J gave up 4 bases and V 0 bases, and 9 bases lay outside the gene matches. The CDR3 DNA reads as TGCGCCAGCAGCTTGGAACCAGCGGGAGTGCTATACAATGAGCAGTTCTTC. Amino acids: CASSLEPAGVLYNEQFF.

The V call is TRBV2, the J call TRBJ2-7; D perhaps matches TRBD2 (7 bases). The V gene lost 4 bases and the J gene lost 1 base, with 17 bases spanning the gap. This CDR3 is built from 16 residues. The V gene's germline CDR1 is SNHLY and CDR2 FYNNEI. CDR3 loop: CASSALGGRGSYEQYF. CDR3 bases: TGTGCCAGCAGTGCACTAGGAGGGAGGGGGTCCTACGAGCAGTACTTC.

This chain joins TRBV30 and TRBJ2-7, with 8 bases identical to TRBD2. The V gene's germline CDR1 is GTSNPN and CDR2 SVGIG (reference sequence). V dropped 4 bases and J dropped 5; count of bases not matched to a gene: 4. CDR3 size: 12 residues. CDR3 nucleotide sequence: TGTGCCTGGAATCGGCGGGAGGACGAGCAGTACTTC. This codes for CAWNRREDEQYF.

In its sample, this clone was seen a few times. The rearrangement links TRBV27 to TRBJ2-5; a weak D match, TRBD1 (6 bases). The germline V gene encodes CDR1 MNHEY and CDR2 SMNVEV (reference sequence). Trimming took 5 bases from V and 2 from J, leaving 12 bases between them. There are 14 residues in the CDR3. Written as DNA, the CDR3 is TGTGCCAGCAGTCTACAGGGAAAACAAGAGACCCAGTACTTC. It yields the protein CASSLQGKQETQYF.

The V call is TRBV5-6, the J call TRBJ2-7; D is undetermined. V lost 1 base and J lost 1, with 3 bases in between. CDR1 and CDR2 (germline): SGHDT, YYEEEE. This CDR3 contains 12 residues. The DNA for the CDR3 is TGTGCCAGCAGCTTGTTATCCTACGAGCAGTACTTC. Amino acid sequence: CASSLLSYEQYF.

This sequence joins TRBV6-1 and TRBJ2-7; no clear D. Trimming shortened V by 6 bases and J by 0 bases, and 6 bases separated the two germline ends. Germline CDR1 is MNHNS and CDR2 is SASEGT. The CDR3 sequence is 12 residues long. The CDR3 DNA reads TGTGCCAGCAGGGACGGCTCCTACGAGCAGTACGTC. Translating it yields CASRDGSYEQYV.

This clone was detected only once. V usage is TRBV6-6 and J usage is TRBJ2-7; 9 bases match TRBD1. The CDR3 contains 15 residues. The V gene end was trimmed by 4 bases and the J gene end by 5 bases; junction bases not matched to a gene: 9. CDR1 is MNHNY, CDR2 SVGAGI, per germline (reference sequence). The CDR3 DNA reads TGTGCCAGCAGTTTTACAGGGGGCGCCGGACACGAGCAGTACTTC. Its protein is CASSFTGGAGHEQYF.

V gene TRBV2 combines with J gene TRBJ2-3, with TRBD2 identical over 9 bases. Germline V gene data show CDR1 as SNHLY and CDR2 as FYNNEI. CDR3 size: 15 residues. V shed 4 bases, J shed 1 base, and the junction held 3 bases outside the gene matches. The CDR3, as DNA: TGTGCCAGCAGTGGGTCTAGCGGGGGCACAGATACGCAGTATTTT. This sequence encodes CASSGSSGGTDTQYF.

The CDR3 spells CASTTDRGRSNQPQHF. The CDR3 DNA follows: TGTGCCAGTACTACAGACAGGGGTAGGAGCAATCAGCCCCAGCATTTT. The chain combines TRBV19 with TRBJ1-5, with TRBD1 matching 8 bases. The CDR3 is 16 residues long. The V gene end was trimmed by 7 bases and the J gene end by 1 base; junction bases not matched to a gene: 9. Per the germline V gene, CDR1 is LNHDA and CDR2 is SQIVND (reference sequence).

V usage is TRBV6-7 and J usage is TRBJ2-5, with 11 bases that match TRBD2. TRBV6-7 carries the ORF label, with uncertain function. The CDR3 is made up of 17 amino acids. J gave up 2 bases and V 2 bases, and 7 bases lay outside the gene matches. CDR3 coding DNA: TGTGCCAGCAGTTACGGGCTAGCGGGAGGTCTGCAAGAGACCCAGTACTTC. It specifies CASSYGLAGGLQETQYF.

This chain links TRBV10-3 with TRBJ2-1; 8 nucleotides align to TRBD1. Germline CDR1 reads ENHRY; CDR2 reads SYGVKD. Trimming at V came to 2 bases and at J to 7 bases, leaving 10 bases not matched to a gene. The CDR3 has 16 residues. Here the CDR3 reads CAISEQGAQYGNEQFF. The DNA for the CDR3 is TGTGCCATCAGTGAGCAGGGGGCGCAGTATGGGAATGAGCAGTTCTTC.

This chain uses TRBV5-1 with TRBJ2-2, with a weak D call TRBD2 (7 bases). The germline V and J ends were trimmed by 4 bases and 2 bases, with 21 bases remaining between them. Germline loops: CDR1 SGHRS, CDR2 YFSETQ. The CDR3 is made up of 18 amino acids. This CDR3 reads CASSGRETGKINTGELFF. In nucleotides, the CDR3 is TGCGCCAGCAGCGGGCGGGAGACAGGAAAAATCAACACCGGGGAGCTGTTTTTT.

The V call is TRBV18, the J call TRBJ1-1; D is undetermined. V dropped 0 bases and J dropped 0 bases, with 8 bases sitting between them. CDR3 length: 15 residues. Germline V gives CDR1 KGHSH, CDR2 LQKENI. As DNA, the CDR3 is TGTGCCAGCTCACCACCGGGAGGTATGAACACTGAAGCTTTCTTT. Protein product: CASSPPGGMNTEAFF.

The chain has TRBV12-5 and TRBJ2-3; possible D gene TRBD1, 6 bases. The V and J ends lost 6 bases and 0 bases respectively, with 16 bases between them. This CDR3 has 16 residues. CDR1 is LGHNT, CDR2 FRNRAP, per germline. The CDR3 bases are TGTGCTAGTGGCTTGCTTGGACAGCCAAGCACAGATACGCAGTATTTT. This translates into CASGLLGQPSTDTQYF.

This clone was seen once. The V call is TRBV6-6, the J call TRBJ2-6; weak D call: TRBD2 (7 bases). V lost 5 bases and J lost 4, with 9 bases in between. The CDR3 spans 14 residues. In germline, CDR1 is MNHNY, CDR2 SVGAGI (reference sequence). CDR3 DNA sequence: TGTGCCAGCAGTCGGGGGGCCGGGGCCAACGTCCTGACTTTC. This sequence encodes CASSRGAGANVLTF.

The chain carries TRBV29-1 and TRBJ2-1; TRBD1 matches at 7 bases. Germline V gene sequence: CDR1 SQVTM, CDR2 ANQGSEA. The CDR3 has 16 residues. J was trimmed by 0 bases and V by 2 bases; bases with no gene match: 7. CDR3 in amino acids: CSVETGTANSYNEQFF. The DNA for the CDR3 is TGCAGCGTTGAAACCGGGACAGCCAACTCCTACAATGAGCAGTTCTTC.

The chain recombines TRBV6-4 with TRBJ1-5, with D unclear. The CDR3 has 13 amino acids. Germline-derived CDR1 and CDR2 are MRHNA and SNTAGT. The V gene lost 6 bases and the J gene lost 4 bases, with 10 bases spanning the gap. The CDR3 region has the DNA TGTGCCAGCAGCCAGGCAGCTAATCAGCCCCAGCATTTT. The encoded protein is CASSQAANQPQHF.

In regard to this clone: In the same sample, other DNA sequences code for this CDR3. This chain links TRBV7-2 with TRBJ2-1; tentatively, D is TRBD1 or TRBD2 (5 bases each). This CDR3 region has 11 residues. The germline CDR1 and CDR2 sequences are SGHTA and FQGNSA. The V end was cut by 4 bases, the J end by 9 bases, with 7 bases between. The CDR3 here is CASSSGGEQFF. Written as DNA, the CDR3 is TGTGCCAGCAGCTCTGGGGGTGAGCAGTTCTTC.

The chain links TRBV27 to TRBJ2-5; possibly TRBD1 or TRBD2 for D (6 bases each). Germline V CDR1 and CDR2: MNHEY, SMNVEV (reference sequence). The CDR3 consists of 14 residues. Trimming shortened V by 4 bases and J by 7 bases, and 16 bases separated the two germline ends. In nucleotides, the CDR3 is TGTGCCAGCAGTTCCGGGGGCTGGGGAGGGACCCAGTACTTC. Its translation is CASSSGGWGGTQYF.

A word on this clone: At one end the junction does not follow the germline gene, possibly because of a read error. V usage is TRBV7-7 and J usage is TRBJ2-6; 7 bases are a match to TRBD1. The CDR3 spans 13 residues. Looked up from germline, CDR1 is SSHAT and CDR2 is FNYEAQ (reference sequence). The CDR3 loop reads CASTGAGANVLTF. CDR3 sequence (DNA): TGTGCTAGCACAGGGGCTGGGGCCAACGTCCTGACTTTC.

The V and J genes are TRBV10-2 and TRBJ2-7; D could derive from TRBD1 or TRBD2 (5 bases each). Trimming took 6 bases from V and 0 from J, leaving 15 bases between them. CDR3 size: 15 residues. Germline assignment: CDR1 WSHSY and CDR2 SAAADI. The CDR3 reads CASSIRDQNSYEQYF. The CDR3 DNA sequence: TGCGCCAGCAGCATCCGGGACCAAAACTCCTACGAGCAGTACTTC.

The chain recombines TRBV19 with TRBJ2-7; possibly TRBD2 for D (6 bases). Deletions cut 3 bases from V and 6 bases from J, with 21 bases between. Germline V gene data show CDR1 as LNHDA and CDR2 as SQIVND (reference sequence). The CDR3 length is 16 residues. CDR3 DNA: TGTGCCAGTAGTATTGGACACCGGGAGATTAAGTTCGAGCAGTACTTC. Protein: CASSIGHREIKFEQYF.

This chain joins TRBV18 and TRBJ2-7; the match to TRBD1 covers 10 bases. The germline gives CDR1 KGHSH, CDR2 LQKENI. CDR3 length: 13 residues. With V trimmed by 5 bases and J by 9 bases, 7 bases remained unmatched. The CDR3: CASSAGTGVPQYF. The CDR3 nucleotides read TGTGCCAGCTCAGCCGGGACAGGGGTTCCGCAGTACTTC.

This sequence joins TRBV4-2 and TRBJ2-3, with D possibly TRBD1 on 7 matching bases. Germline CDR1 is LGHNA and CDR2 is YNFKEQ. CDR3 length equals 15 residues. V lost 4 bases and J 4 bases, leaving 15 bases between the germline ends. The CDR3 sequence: CASSPLEGASDTQYF. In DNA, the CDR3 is TGTGCCAGCAGCCCCCTGGAGGGGGCCTCAGATACGCAGTATTTT.

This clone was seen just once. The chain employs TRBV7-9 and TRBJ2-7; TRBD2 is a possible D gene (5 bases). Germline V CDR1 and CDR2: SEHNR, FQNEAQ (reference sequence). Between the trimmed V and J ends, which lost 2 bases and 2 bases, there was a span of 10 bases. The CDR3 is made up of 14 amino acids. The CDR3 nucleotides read TGTGCCAGCAGCTTACGTGGGAGCACCTACGAGCAGTACTTC. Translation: CASSLRGSTYEQYF. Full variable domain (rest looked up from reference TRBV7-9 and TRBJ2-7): DTGVSQNPRHKITKRGQNVTFRCDPISEHNRLYWYRQTLGQGPEFLTYFQNEAQLEKSRLLSDRFSAERPKGSFSTLEIQRTEQGDSAMYLCASSLRGSTYEQYFGPGTRLTVT.

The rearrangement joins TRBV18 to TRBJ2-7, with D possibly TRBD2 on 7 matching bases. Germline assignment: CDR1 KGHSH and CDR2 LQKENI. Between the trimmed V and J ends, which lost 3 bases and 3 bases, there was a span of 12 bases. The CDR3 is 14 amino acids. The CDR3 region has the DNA TGTGCCAGCTCACCGAAGGGGGGGGTCTACGAGCAGTACTTC. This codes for CASSPKGGVYEQYF.

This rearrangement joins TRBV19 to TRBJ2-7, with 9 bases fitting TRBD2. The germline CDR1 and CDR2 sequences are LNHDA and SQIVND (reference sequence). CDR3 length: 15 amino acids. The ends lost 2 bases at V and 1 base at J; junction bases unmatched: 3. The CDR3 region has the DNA TGTGCCAGTAGTATAAGACTAGCGGAGTCCTACGAGCAGTACTTC. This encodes CASSIRLAESYEQYF. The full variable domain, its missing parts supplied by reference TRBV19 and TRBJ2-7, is DGGITQSPKYLFRKEGQNVTLSCEQNLNHDAMYWYRQDPGQGLRLIYYSQIVNDFQKGDIAEGYSVSREKKESFPLTVTSAQKNPTAFYLCASSIRLAESYEQYFGPGTRLTVT.

The CDR3 DNA sequence: TGTGCCAGCGCCCGGAGTAGCGGGAGTTTCGAGCAGTACTTC. This gives the protein CASARSSGSFEQYF. The rearrangement uses TRBV9 and TRBJ2-7, with TRBD2 matching over 9 bases. The V gene end was trimmed by 7 bases and the J gene end by 6 bases; junction bases not matched to a gene: 11. There are 14 residues in the CDR3. Germline V gene lookup returns CDR1 SGDLS and CDR2 YYNGEE.

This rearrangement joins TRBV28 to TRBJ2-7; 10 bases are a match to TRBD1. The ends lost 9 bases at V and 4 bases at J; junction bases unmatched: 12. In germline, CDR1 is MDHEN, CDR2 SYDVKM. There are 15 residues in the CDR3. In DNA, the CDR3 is TGTGCCAGTAGTGGCCCGGGACAGGGGAATTACGAGCAGTACTTC. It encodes CASSGPGQGNYEQYF.